Below, 23 T cell receptor beta chains from the same sample are listed, as sequenced in a study of early T cells in non-severe SARS-CoV-2 infection. TCRdb used MiXCR to reprocess the 5' RACE reads, holding one entry per CDR3 protein. The table shows 30,000 to 35,000 distinct CDR3 sequences, with more than 5% occurring only once. The source material was whole blood. These receptors originate from an adult who was a healthcare worker with PCR-confirmed SARS-CoV-2 infection or an uninfected control (not recorded which).

The V and J genes are TRBV2 and TRBJ2-7, with TRBD2 identical over 10 bases. The germline gives CDR1 SNHLY, CDR2 FYNNEI. The CDR3 is 12 residues long. The V segment lost 7 bases and the J segment 6 bases; nucleotides outside the gene matches: 3. This CDR3 is CASTGLAPEQYF. CDR3 in DNA: TGTGCCAGCACGGGACTAGCGCCCGAGCAGTACTTC.

This clonotype was recorded at least ten times. Here the CDR3 DNA reads TGTGCCAGCAGCTTAGGCGCAACTAGCGGGGGCCTCCACGAGCAGTACTTC. Translating gives CASSLGATSGGLHEQYF. The genes are TRBV11-2 and TRBJ2-7; 11 bases match TRBD2. This CDR3 spans 17 amino acids. J was trimmed by 5 bases and V by 1 base; bases with no gene match: 10. CDR1 and CDR2 (germline): SGHAT, FQNNGV.

In its sample, this clonotype is medium-sized. The chain joins TRBV7-2 to TRBJ1-3; no firm D call. This CDR3 contains 16 residues. Trimming took off 1 base at V and 0 bases at J, with 10 bases between the two ends. Germline V gene sequence: CDR1 SGHTA, CDR2 FQGNSA. The CDR3 region is CASSLVTVHSGNTIYF. CDR3 in DNA: TGTGCCAGCAGCTTAGTGACCGTTCACTCTGGAAACACCATATATTTT.

This clonotype was seen repeatedly, ten times or more. The chain recombines TRBV5-6 with TRBJ2-4; D gene unclear. The V gene lost 6 bases and the J gene lost 1 base, with 8 bases spanning the gap. CDR1 is SGHDT and CDR2 is YYEEEE in the germline V gene. The CDR3 is 13 amino acids. The CDR3 region is CASKPEAKNIQYF. The CDR3 bases are TGTGCCAGCAAACCGGAGGCCAAAAACATTCAGTACTTC.

The chain links TRBV5-1 to TRBJ1-1; D is unresolved. The CDR3 is 14 residues long. The V end was cut by 4 bases, the J end by 1 base, with 11 bases between. From germline, CDR1 is SGHRS and CDR2 YFSETQ. The CDR3 region is CASSMRHANTEAFF. In DNA form, the CDR3 reads TGCGCCAGCAGCATGAGGCATGCGAACACTGAAGCTTTCTTT.

This clonotype was found many times. The chain employs TRBV12-3 or TRBV12-4 and TRBJ1-1; D is possibly TRBD1 (6 bases). Trimming stripped 6 bases from V and 5 bases from J, with 19 bases between. The CDR3 loop spans 15 amino acids. CDR3: CASRSTGGGKTEAFF. The CDR3 DNA sequence: TGTGCCAGCAGATCAACGGGAGGGGGTAAAACTGAAGCTTTCTTT.

The chain recombines TRBV19 with TRBJ2-3; 9 bases align to TRBD2. Trimming took 6 bases from V and 2 from J; bases not matched to a gene: 9. The germline gives CDR1 LNHDA, CDR2 SQIVND (reference sequence). CDR3 length equals 16 residues. CDR3 amino acids: CASRPLRGGITDTQYF. The DNA of the CDR3 is TGTGCCAGTAGACCCTTGCGGGGGGGCATCACAGATACGCAGTATTTT.

This clonotype was observed a few times. CDR3: CSATGQVNQPQHF. CDR3 DNA: TGCAGTGCTACGGGACAGGTCAATCAGCCCCAGCATTTT. The chain employs TRBV20-1 and TRBJ1-5; 8 bases agree with TRBD1. The CDR3 has 13 residues. V was pared by 4 bases and J by 3 bases, with 2 bases of the junction left unmatched. Germline values: CDR1 DFQATT, CDR2 SNEGSKA (reference sequence).

This clonotype was recorded at least ten times. The chain links TRBV28 to TRBJ1-2; D is ambiguous. V lost 6 bases and J lost 4, with 18 bases in between. Per the germline V gene, CDR1 is MDHEN and CDR2 is SYDVKM. This CDR3 is 15 amino acids long. CDR3 region: CASSKIWTAFYGYTF. CDR3 coding DNA: TGTGCCAGCAGCAAGATTTGGACCGCTTTCTATGGCTACACCTTC.

This clonotype was counted at least ten times. This chain links TRBV6-5 with TRBJ2-7; weak D call: TRBD2 (6 bases). Germline V lookup: CDR1 MNHEY, CDR2 SVGAGI. CDR3 length equals 12 residues. With 2 bases removed from V and 7 bases from J, the gap between germline ends came to 9 bases. This chain's CDR3 is CASSYVGGEQYF. For the CDR3, the DNA is TGTGCCAGCAGTTACGTGGGGGGTGAGCAGTACTTC.

The table lists this clonotype with many counts. The V call is TRBV10-1, the J call TRBJ2-7, with D possibly TRBD2 on 5 matching bases. The germline V gene has CDR1 WNHNN and CDR2 SYGVQD (reference sequence). The V gene lost 0 bases and the J gene lost 3 bases, with 15 bases spanning the gap. This CDR3 region has 16 residues. CDR3 in amino acids: CASSESASSPFYEQYF. The CDR3 DNA sequence: TGCGCCAGCAGTGAGTCTGCTAGCAGCCCCTTCTACGAGCAGTACTTC.

The CDR3 sequence: CASSLISEQYF. Written as DNA, the CDR3 is TGTGCCAGCAGCTTAATATCGGAGCAGTACTTC. The V call is TRBV7-2, the J call TRBJ2-7; D remains ambiguous. The germline CDR1 and CDR2 sequences are SGHTA and FQGNSA. The CDR3 has 11 amino acids. The germline V and J ends were trimmed by 2 bases and 7 bases, with 6 bases remaining between them.

This clonotype was seen repeatedly, ten times or more. CDR3: CASGLAVGQGGNYEQYF. The CDR3, as DNA: TGTGCTAGTGGTTTGGCTGTGGGACAGGGCGGGAACTACGAGCAGTACTTC. V usage is TRBV12-5 and J usage is TRBJ2-7; 9 nucleotides align to TRBD1. CDR1 and CDR2 from the germline V gene are LGHNT and FRNRAP. The junction had 10 bases not matched to a gene; V was cut back by 1 base and J by 3 bases. This CDR3 contains 17 residues.

In this sample, this clonotype turned up many times. The junction differs from germline at one of its ends, possibly a read error. The rearrangement links TRBV7-2 to TRBJ2-5; possibly TRBD1 for D (6 bases). The CDR3 is made up of 13 amino acids. Germline CDR1 is SGHTA and CDR2 is FQGNSA. CDR3 in DNA: TGCGCCAGCAGCCGGGACAACCAAGAGACCCAGTACTTC. Its protein is CASSRDNQETQYF.

This clonotype was picked up many times. The J gene is TRBJ2-3, the V gene TRBV20-1, with 8 bases identical to TRBD1. The junction had 11 bases not matched to a gene; V was cut back by 3 bases and J by 6 bases. Germline V CDR1 and CDR2: DFQATT, SNEGSKA (reference sequence). The CDR3 sequence is 15 residues long. This CDR3 reads CSARQSLHRGDTQYF. The CDR3 DNA is TGCAGTGCTAGGCAAAGCTTGCACAGGGGGGATACGCAGTATTTT.

This clonotype was counted at least ten times. The chain couples TRBV12-3 or TRBV12-4 to TRBJ1-5; 9 bases map to TRBD1. V shed 6 bases, J shed 7 bases, and the junction held 16 bases outside the gene matches. The CDR3 has 17 amino acids. In DNA form, the CDR3 reads TGTGCCAGCAGCCTACAGGGGGCCAACTCCTTACGGCAGCCCCAGCATTTT. It codes for CASSLQGANSLRQPQHF.

J is TRBJ2-3 and V is TRBV5-1; 9 bases agree with TRBD2. Germline trimming cut 1 base from V and 6 bases from J; bases unmatched to any gene: 15. The CDR3 runs 18 residues. Germline V lookup: CDR1 SGHRS, CDR2 YFSETQ. This CDR3 reads CASSLPGGSGGIRDTQYF. The CDR3 DNA is TGCGCCAGCAGCTTGCCCGGTGGAAGCGGGGGGATCAGGGATACGCAGTATTTT.

This clonotype was observed at least ten times. This chain links TRBV29-1 with TRBJ2-1; D is perhaps TRBD1 (6 bases). Germline V gene lookup returns CDR1 SQVTM and CDR2 ANQGSEA. The CDR3 runs to 14 residues. V dropped 6 bases and J dropped 2 bases, with 14 bases sitting between them. The CDR3, as DNA: TGCAGCGTCTCCCGGACAGCCCCCTACAATGAGCAGTTCTTC. Translating gives CSVSRTAPYNEQFF.

This clonotype was counted many times. The chain links TRBV12-3 or TRBV12-4 to TRBJ1-2, with D tentatively TRBD1 (6 bases). The CDR3 length is 13 residues. Trimming took 3 bases from V and 7 from J, leaving 12 bases between them. The CDR3 nucleotides read TGTGCCAGCAGTTTGAGGGGGACGAGTGGCTACACCTTC. Its protein product is CASSLRGTSGYTF.

The J gene is TRBJ2-7, the V gene TRBV25-1, with D unclear. Trimming stripped 5 bases from V and 4 bases from J, with 6 bases between. CDR1 is MGHDK, CDR2 SYGVNS, per germline. The CDR3 covers 11 residues. DNA for the CDR3: TGTGCCAGCAGTATTGGGTACGAGCAGTACTTC. It specifies CASSIGYEQYF.

This clonotype was seen ten or more times. CDR3 nucleotides: TGTGCCAGCAGCTTAGGCGACAGCTCCTACGAGCAGTACTTC. This gives the protein CASSLGDSSYEQYF. The J gene is TRBJ2-7, the V gene TRBV7-6; possibly TRBD1 for D (5 bases). The germline V and J ends were trimmed by 1 base and 0 bases, with 7 bases remaining between them. Germline CDR1 reads SGHVS; CDR2 reads FNYEAQ. This CDR3 region has 14 residues.

This clonotype showed up just a few times. The chain recombines TRBV28 with TRBJ1-4; D not resolved. Trimming shortened V by 11 bases and J by 8 bases, and 21 bases separated the two germline ends. The CDR3 spans 14 residues. Germline-derived CDR1 and CDR2 are MDHEN and SYDVKM. CDR3 protein: CAVKGGRSREKLFF. The CDR3 bases are TGTGCCGTAAAAGGAGGGCGGTCGAGAGAAAAACTGTTTTTT.

The sample holds a few counts of this clonotype. The V call is TRBV20-1, the J call TRBJ2-7; weak D call: TRBD2 (6 bases). Trimming stripped 3 bases from V and 1 base from J, with 16 bases between. The CDR3 has 15 amino acids. Germline V gene sequence: CDR1 DFQATT, CDR2 SNEGSKA (reference sequence). DNA for the CDR3: TGCAGTGCTAGGCGAGCGGGCCAGGGTTCCTACGAGCAGTACTTC. It encodes CSARRAGQGSYEQYF.